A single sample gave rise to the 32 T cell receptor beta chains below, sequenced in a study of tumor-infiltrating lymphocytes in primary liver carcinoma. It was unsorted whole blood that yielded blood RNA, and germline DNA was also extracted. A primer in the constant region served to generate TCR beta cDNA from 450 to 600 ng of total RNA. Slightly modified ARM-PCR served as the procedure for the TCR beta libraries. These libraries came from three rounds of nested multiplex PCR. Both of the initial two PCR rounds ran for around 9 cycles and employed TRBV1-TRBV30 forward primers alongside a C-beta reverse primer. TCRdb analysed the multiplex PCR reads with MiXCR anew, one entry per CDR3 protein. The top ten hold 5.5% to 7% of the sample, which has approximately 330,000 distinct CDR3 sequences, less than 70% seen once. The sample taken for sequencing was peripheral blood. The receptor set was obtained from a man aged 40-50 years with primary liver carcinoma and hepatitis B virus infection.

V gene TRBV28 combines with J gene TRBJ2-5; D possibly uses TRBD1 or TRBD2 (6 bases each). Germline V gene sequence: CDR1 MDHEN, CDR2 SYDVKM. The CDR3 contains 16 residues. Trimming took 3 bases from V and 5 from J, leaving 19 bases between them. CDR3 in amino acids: CASSLGGHPSRETQYF. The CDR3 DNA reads TGTGCCAGCAGTTTGGGGGGACACCCATCTCGGGAGACCCAGTACTTC.

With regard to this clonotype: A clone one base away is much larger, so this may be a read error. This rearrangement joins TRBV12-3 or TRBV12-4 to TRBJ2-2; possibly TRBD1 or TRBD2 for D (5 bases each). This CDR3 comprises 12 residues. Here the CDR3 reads CGAQGDSGELFF. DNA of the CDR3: TGTGGCGCGCAGGGAGACAGCGGGGAGCTGTTTTTT.

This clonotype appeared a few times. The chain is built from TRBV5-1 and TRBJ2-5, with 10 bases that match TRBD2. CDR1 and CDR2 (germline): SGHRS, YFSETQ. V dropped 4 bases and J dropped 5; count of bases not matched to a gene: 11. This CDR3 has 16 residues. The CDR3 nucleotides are TGCGCCAGCAGCATGGGACCTAGCGGGAGAGGGGAGACCCAGTACTTC. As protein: CASSMGPSGRGETQYF.

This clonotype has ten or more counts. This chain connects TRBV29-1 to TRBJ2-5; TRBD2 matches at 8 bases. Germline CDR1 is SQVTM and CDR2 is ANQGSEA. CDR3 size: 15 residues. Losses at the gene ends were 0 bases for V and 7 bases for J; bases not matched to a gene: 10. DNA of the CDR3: TGCAGCGTTGAAGATCGGGGGGGGACGTCAGGGACCCAGTACTTC. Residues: CSVEDRGGTSGTQYF.

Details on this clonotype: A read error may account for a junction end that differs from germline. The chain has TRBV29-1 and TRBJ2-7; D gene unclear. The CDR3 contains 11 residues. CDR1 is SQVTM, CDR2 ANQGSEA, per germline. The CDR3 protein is CNVVWNYELYF. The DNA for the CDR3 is TGCAACGTTGTTTGGAACTACGAGCTGTACTTC.

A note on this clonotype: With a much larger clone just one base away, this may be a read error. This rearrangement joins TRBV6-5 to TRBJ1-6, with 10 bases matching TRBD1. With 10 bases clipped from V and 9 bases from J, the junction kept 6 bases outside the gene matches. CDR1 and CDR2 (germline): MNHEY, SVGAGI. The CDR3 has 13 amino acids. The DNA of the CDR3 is TGTGCCATCAGGGGGACAGGGGCTTCACCCCTCCACTTT. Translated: CAIRGTGASPLHF.

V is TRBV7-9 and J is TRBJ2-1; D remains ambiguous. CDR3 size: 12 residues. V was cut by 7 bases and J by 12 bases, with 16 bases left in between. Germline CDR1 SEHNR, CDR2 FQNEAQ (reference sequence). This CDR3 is CASTFRRDVQFF. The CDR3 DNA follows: TGTGCCAGCACCTTCCGGCGCGATGTGCAGTTCTTC.

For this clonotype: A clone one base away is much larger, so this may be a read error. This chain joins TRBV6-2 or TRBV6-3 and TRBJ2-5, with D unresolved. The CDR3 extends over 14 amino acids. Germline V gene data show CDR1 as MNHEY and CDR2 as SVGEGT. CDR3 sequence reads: CASSYGLVQGTQYF. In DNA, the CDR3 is TGTGCCAGCAGTTACGGGCTTGTGCAAGGGACCCAGTACTTC.

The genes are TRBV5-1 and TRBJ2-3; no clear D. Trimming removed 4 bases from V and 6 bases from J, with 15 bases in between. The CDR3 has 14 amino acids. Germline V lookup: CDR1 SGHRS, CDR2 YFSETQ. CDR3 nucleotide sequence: TGCGCCAGCAGCCCCGGAAGGGCAAGCGATACGCAGTATTTT. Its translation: CASSPGRASDTQYF. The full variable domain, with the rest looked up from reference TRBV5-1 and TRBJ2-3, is KAGVTQTPRYLIKTRGQQVTLSCSPISGHRSVSWYQQTPGQGLQFLFEYFSETQRNKGNFPGRFSGRQFSNSRSEMNVSTLELGDSALYLCASSPGRASDTQYFGPGTRLTVL.

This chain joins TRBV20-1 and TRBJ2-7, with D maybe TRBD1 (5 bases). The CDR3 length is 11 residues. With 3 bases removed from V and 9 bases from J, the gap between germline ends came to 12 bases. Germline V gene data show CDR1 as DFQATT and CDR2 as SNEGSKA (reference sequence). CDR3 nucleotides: TGCAGTGCTAGTCCGAGTCAGGGGCAGTACTTC. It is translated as CSASPSQGQYF.

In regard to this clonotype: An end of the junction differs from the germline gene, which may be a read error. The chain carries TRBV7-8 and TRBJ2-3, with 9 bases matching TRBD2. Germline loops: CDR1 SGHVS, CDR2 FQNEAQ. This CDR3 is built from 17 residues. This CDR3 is CASSPLGSGSMTDMQYF. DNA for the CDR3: TGTGCCAGCAGTCCCTTGGGTAGCGGGAGCATGACAGATATGCAGTATTTT.

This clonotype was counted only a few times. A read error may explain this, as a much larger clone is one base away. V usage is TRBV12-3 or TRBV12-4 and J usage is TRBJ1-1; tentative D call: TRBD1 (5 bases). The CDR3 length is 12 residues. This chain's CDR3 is CASSRGVHEALF. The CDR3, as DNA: TGTGCCAGCAGTCGGGGGGTGCATGAAGCTCTCTTT.

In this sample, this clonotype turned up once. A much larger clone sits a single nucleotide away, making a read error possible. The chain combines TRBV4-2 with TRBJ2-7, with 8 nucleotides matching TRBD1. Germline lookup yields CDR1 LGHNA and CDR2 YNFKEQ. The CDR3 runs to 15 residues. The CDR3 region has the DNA TGTGCCAGCAGCCGCCTCGACAGGGGATCCTACGATCAGTACTTC. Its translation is CASSRLDRGSYDQYF.

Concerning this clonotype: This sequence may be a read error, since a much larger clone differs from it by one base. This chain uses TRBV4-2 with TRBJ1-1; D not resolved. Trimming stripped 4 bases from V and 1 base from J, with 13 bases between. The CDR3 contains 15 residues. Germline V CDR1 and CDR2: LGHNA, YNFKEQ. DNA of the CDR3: TGTGCCAGCAGCCGAGGGAGATACCCGAACACTGAAGCTTTCTTT. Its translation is CASSRGRYPNTEAFF.

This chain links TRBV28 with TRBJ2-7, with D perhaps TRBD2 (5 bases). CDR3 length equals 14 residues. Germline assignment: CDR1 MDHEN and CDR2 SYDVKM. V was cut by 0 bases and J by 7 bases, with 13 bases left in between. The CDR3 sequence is CASSLWTGIKEQYF. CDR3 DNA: TGTGCCAGCAGTTTATGGACCGGGATAAAGGAGCAGTACTTC.

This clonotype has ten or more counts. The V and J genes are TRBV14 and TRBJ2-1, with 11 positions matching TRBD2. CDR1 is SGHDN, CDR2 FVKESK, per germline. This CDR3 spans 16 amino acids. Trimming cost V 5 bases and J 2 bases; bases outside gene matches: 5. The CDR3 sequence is CASSEGLAEPYNEQFF. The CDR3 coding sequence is TGTGCCAGCAGCGAGGGACTAGCGGAACCCTACAATGAGCAGTTCTTC.

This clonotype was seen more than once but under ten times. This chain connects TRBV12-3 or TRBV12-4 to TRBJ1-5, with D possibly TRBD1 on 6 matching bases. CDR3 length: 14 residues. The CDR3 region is CASVAWGQDQPQHF. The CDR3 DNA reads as TGTGCTTCGGTGGCCTGGGGGCAAGATCAGCCCCAGCATTTT.

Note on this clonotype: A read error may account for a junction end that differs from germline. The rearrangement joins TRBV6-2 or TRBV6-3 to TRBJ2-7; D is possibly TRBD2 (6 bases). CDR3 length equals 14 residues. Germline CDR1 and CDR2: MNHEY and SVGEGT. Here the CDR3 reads CVSSYNRDSYEHYF. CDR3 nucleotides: TGTGTCAGCAGTTACAATCGGGACTCATACGAGCACTACTTC.

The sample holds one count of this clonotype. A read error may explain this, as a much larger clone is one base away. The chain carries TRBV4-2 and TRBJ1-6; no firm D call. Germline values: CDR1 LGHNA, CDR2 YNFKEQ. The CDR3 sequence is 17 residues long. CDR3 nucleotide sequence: TGTGCCAGCAGCCAAGATATGCAGAGCTCCTATAATTCATCCCTCCACTTT. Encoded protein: CASSQDMQSSYNSSLHF.

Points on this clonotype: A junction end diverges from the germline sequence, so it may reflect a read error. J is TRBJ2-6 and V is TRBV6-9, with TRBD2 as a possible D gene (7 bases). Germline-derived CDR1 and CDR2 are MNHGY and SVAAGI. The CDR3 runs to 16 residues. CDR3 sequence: CTSRDAGASGANVLTF. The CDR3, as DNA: TGTACCAGCAGAGACGCGGGGGCATCAGGGGCCAACGTCCTGACTTTC.

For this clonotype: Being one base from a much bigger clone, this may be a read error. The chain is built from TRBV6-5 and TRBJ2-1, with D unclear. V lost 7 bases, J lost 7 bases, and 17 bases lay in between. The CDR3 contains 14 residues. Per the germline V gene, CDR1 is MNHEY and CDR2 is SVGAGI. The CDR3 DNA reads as TGTGCCAGCATCCGTATGGGGTCAATGAATGAGCAGTTCTTC. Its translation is CASIRMGSMNEQFF.

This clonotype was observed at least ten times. CDR3 DNA sequence: TGTGCCAGCAGGCAAAATGCACGGATCCAAGAGACCCAGTACTTC. Residues: CASRQNARIQETQYF. This chain uses TRBV6-5 with TRBJ2-5, with D uncertain. The V end lost 6 bases, the J end lost 1 base, and 15 bases lay between the germline ends. Germline CDR1 reads MNHEY; CDR2 reads SVGAGI. The CDR3 consists of 15 residues.

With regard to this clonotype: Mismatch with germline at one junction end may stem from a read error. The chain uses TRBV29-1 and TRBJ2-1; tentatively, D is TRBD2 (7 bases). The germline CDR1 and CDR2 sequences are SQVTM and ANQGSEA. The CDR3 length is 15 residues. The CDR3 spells CSVDFEGGAYSEQFF. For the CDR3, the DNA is TGCAGCGTTGACTTCGAAGGGGGGGCGTACAGTGAGCAGTTCTTC.

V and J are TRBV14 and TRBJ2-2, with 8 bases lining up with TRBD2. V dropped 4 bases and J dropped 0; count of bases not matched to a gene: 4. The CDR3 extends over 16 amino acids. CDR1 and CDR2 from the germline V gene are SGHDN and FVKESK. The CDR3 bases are TGTGCCAGCAGCCTCAGCGGGAGTCCGAACACCGGGGAGCTGTTTTTT. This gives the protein CASSLSGSPNTGELFF.

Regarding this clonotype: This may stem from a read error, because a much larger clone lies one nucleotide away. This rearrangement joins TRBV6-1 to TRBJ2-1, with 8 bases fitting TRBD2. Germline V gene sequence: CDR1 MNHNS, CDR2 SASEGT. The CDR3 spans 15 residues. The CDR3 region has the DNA TGTGTCAGCAGTGAGGGGGGACTAGTGTACAATGAGCAGTTCTTC. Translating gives CVSSEGGLVYNEQFF.

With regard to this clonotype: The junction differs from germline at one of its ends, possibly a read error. The CDR3 is CASSRSITGQGHSPLYF. The CDR3 nucleotides read TGCGCCAGCAGCCGTTCAATTACGGGACAGGGCCATTCACCCCTCTACTTT. This chain joins TRBV4-1 and TRBJ1-6; 9 nucleotides align to TRBD1. The CDR3 is made up of 17 amino acids. Germline values: CDR1 MGHRA, CDR2 YSYEKL.

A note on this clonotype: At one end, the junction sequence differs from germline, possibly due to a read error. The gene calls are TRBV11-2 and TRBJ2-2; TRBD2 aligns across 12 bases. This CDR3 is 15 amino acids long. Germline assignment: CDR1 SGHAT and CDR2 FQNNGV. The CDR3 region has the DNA TGTGACAGCAGTGTGACTAGCGGGAGCACCGGGGAGCTGTTTTTT. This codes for CDSSVTSGSTGELFF.

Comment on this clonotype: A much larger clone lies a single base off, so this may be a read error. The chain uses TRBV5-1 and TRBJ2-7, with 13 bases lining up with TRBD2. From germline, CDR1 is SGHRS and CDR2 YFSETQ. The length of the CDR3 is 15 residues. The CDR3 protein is CDSSLLAGGPYEQYF. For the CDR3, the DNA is TGCGACAGCAGCTTACTAGCGGGAGGGCCCTACGAGCAGTACTTC. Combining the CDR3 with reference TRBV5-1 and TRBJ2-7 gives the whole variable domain KAGVTQTPRYLIKTRGQQVTLSCSPISGHRSVSWYQQTPGQGLQFLFEYFSETQRNKGNFPGRFSGRQFSNSRSEMNVSTLELGDSALYLCDSSLLAGGPYEQYFGPGTRLTVT.

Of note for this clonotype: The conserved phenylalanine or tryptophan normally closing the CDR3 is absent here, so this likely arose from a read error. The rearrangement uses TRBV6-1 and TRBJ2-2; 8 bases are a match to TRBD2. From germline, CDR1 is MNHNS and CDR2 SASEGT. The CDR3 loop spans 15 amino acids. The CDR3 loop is CASRDGLARTGELFS. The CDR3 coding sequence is TGTGCAAGCAGAGACGGACTAGCTAGAACCGGGGAGCTGTTTTCT.

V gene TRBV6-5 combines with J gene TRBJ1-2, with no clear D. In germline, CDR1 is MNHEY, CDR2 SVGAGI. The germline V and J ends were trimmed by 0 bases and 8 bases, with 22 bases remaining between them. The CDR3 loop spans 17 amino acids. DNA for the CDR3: TGTGCCAGCAGTTACTCGATTCTCCCGGTGGGGAGTGTGGGCTACACCTTC. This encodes CASSYSILPVGSVGYTF.

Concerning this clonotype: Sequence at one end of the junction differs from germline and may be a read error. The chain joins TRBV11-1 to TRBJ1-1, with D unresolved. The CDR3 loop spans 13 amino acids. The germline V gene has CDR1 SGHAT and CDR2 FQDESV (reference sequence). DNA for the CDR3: TGTGTCAGCAGCCACGGGCGAAACACTGAAGCTTTCTTT. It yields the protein CVSSHGRNTEAFF.

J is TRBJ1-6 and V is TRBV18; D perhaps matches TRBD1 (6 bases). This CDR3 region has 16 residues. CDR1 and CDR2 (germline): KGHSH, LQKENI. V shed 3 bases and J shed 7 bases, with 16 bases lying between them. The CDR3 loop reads CASSPSGTRSNSPLHF. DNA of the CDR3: TGTGCCAGCTCACCCTCCGGGACACGGTCGAATTCACCCCTCCACTTT.